A selection of T cell receptor beta chains follows, all from one sample in a study of Graves' ophthalmopathy and Graves' hyperthyroidism. TCRdb redid the calling of the multiplex PCR reads with MiXCR, one entry per CDR3 protein. Here the sample spans about 400,000 distinct CDR3 sequences, 15% being singletons. The material sequenced was peripheral blood. The source is a woman younger than 30 with stable Graves' hyperthyroidism. Each CDR3 is given with its conserved first and last residue. A D gene is named only where the DNA matches it firmly. Clone size is given for some rows only: seen once, a few or many times, or a class if the clone is expanded.

size: many
D: NA
J: TRBJ2-5
V: TRBV25-1
CDR3: CASSERSDREGSETQYF
DNA: TGTGCCAGCAGTGAACGGTCGGACAGGGAGGGGTCAGAGACCCAGTACTTC

size: few
D: NA
J: TRBJ2-2
V: TRBV5-1
CDR3: CASSFGATGELFF
DNA: TGCGCCAGCAGCTTTGGGGCCACCGGGGAGCTGTTTTTT

size: many
D: NA
J: TRBJ2-7
V: TRBV11-2
CDR3: CASSLPTVLSSYEQYF
DNA: TGTGCCAGCAGCCTCCCGACAGTTCTATCCTCCTACGAGCAGTACTTC

size: many
D: TRBD1
J: TRBJ1-2
V: TRBV6-2/TRBV6-3
CDR3: CASSTDPGTGPSNYGYTF
DNA: TGTGCCAGCAGCACCGACCCCGGGACAGGGCCTTCTAACTATGGCTACACCTTC

size: many
D: NA
J: TRBJ1-2
V: TRBV29-1
CDR3: CSVSQAWGYGYTF
DNA: TGCAGCGTTTCGCAGGCTTGGGGCTATGGCTACACCTTC

size: many
D: NA
J: TRBJ1-2
V: TRBV6-1
CDR3: CASSEADNYGYTF
DNA: TGTGCCAGCAGTGAAGCGGACAACTATGGCTACACCTTC

size: many
D: NA
J: TRBJ2-7
V: TRBV6-1
CDR3: CASSALDGYEQYF
DNA: TGTGCCAGCAGTGCCTTGGACGGCTACGAGCAGTACTTC

size: many
D: NA
J: TRBJ2-2
V: TRBV6-1
CDR3: CASSLPGTNTGELFF
DNA: TGTGCCAGCAGCCTCCCGGGTACGAACACCGGGGAGCTGTTTTTT

size: many
D: NA
J: TRBJ2-7
V: TRBV12-3/TRBV12-4
CDR3: CASSLQGSPGISYEQYF
DNA: TGTGCCAGCAGTTTGCAGGGGTCCCCTGGAATATCCTACGAGCAGTACTTC

size: many
D: NA
J: TRBJ2-5
V: TRBV19
CDR3: CASSREMVETQYF
DNA: TGTGCCAGTAGTAGAGAAATGGTAGAGACCCAGTACTTC

size: NA
D: NA
J: TRBJ1-1
V: TRBV2
CDR3: CASQGLAGTEAFF
DNA: TGTGCCAGCCAGGGTCTAGCGGGCACTGAAGCTTTCTTT

size: many
D: NA
J: TRBJ2-7
V: TRBV6-2/TRBV6-3
CDR3: CASSLAEISSYEQYF
DNA: TGTGCCAGCAGTTTAGCGGAGATCAGCTCCTACGAGCAGTACTTC

size: many
D: TRBD1
J: TRBJ1-1
V: TRBV19
CDR3: CASRTGGATEAFF
DNA: TGTGCCAGTAGGACAGGGGGCGCCACTGAAGCTTTCTTT

size: many
D: TRBD1
J: TRBJ1-5
V: TRBV6-2/TRBV6-3
CDR3: CASSPWGQVNQPQHF
DNA: TGTGCCAGCAGTCCTTGGGGACAGGTCAATCAGCCCCAGCATTTT

size: many
D: TRBD1
J: TRBJ2-5
V: TRBV6-1
CDR3: CASSGGQGRSQYF
DNA: TGTGCCAGCAGTGGGGGACAGGGTCGGTCCCAGTACTTC

size: many
D: NA
J: TRBJ1-2
V: TRBV7-9
CDR3: CASTDQGGSGYTF
DNA: TGTGCCAGCACCGACCAGGGAGGTAGTGGCTACACCTTC

size: NA
D: TRBD1
J: TRBJ2-2
V: TRBV20-1
CDR3: CSARGEPGQVPHANTGELFF
DNA: TGCAGTGCTAGAGGGGAGCCGGGACAGGTCCCCCATGCGAACACCGGGGAGCTGTTTTTT

size: NA
D: TRBD1
J: TRBJ1-1
V: TRBV5-5
CDR3: CASSSGTGGVNRAFF
DNA: TGTGCCAGCAGCTCCGGGACAGGGGGCGTAAATAGGGCTTTCTTT

size: many
D: NA
J: TRBJ1-2
V: TRBV7-3
CDR3: CASSLIPGPPEGYTF
DNA: TGTGCCAGCAGCCTAATCCCGGGACCTCCGGAGGGCTACACCTTC

size: many
D: TRBD1
J: TRBJ1-1
V: TRBV20-1
CDR3: CSASLDGTGTEAFF
DNA: TGCAGTGCCTCGCTCGACGGGACAGGGACCGAAGCTTTCTTT

size: NA
D: TRBD1
J: TRBJ1-2
V: TRBV18
CDR3: CASSTSRGQLDGYTF
DNA: TGTGCCAGCTCAACCTCCAGGGGGCAGTTGGATGGCTACACCTTC

size: many
D: TRBD1
J: TRBJ1-1
V: TRBV7-6
CDR3: CASSFTLRQGRRNTEAFF
DNA: TGTGCCAGCAGCTTCACCCTTAGACAGGGCCGACGAAACACTGAAGCTTTCTTT

size: many
D: NA
J: TRBJ2-5
V: TRBV18
CDR3: CASSPEVRETQYF
DNA: TGTGCCAGCTCACCAGAGGTACGAGAGACCCAGTACTTC

size: NA
D: NA
J: TRBJ1-1
V: TRBV5-1
CDR3: CASSLGIGVLAEAFF
DNA: TGCGCCAGCAGCTTGGGGATAGGGGTTCTCGCTGAAGCTTTCTTT

size: many
D: TRBD1
J: TRBJ1-1
V: TRBV11-1
CDR3: CASSSLTGPSYTEAFF
DNA: TGTGCCAGCAGCTCTTTGACAGGGCCGAGTTACACTGAAGCTTTCTTT

size: many
D: NA
J: TRBJ1-2
V: TRBV27
CDR3: CASSLDVRSHYGYTF
DNA: TGTGCCAGCAGTTTAGATGTCAGGTCCCACTATGGCTACACCTTC

size: many
D: NA
J: TRBJ1-3
V: TRBV5-1
CDR3: CASSLEAASGNTIYF
DNA: TGCGCCAGCAGCTTGGAGGCAGCCTCTGGAAACACCATATATTTT

size: NA
D: TRBD1
J: TRBJ2-7
V: TRBV19
CDR3: CASSTARDSYEQYF
DNA: TGTGCCAGTAGTACCGCTCGGGACAGCTACGAGCAGTACTTC

size: many
D: NA
J: TRBJ2-7
V: TRBV12-3/TRBV12-4
CDR3: CASRSGHLGAYEQYF
DNA: TGTGCCAGCAGATCTGGACACCTCGGGGCCTACGAGCAGTACTTC

size: few
D: NA
J: TRBJ2-2
V: TRBV24-1
CDR3: CATSDPRDTGELFF
DNA: TGTGCCACCAGTGATCCCCGGGACACCGGGGAGCTGTTTTTT

size: many
D: NA
J: TRBJ2-7
V: TRBV12-3/TRBV12-4
CDR3: CASSLAWGSYEQYF
DNA: TGTGCCAGCAGTCTGGCGTGGGGGTCCTACGAGCAGTACTTC

size: few
D: NA
J: TRBJ2-7
V: TRBV12-3/TRBV12-4
CDR3: CASRPAGTAGGEQYF
DNA: TGTGCCAGCAGGCCTGCGGGGACAGCGGGCGGGGAGCAGTACTTC

size: NA
D: TRBD1
J: TRBJ1-1
V: TRBV19
CDR3: CASPTGHEDTEAFF
DNA: TGTGCCAGTCCGACAGGGCATGAGGACACTGAAGCTTTCTTT

size: many
D: NA
J: TRBJ2-2
V: TRBV2
CDR3: CASSAPGRRELFF
DNA: TGTGCCAGCAGTGCCCCTGGGCGGCGGGAGCTGTTTTTT

size: NA
D: TRBD2
J: TRBJ2-4
V: TRBV6-2/TRBV6-3
CDR3: CASSSTSGVTSATSSAKNIQYF
DNA: TGTGCCAGCAGTAGTACCTCCGGGGTCACTAGCGCAACGAGCTCGGCCAAAAACATTCAGTACTTC

size: NA
D: TRBD1
J: TRBJ2-7
V: TRBV18
CDR3: CASSPPLLGQVNSYEQYF
DNA: TGTGCCAGCTCACCACCTTTATTAGGACAGGTCAACTCCTACGAGCAGTACTTC

size: many
D: NA
J: TRBJ2-5
V: TRBV29-1
CDR3: CSASTRMETQYF
DNA: TGCAGCGCCTCGACTAGGATGGAGACCCAGTACTTC

size: many
D: NA
J: TRBJ1-3
V: TRBV20-1
CDR3: CSATPGPGNTIYF
DNA: TGCAGTGCTACCCCGGGCCCTGGAAACACCATATATTTT

size: NA
D: NA
J: TRBJ2-7
V: TRBV6-5
CDR3: CASSYSTSGDEQYF
DNA: TGTGCCAGCAGTTACTCGACATCGGGGGACGAGCAGTACTTC